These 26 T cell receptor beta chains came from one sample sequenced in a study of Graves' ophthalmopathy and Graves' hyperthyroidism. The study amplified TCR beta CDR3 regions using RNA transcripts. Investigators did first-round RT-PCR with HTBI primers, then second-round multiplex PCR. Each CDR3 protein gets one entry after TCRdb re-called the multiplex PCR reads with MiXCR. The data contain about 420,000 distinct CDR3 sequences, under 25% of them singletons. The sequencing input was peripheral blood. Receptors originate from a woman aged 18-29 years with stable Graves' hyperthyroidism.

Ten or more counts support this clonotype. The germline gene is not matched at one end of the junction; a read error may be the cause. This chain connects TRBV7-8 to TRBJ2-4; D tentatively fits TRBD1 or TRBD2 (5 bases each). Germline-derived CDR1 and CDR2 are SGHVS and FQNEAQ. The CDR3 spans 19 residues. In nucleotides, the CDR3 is TGTGCCAGCAGCCCCGCCGGCCGCACTCGGACGGGGCTCAAAAACATTAAGTACTTC. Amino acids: CASSPAGRTRTGLKNIKYF.

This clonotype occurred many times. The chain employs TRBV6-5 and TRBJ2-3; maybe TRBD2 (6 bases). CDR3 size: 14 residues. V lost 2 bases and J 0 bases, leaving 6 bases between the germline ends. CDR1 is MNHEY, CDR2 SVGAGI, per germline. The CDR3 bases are TGTGCCAGCAGTTACGGAGGGAGCACAGATACGCAGTATTTT. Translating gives CASSYGGSTDTQYF.

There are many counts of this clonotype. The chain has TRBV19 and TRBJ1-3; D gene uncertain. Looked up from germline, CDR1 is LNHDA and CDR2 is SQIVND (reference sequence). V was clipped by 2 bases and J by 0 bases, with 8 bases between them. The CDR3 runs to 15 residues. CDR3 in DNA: TGTGCCAGTAGTATATTCCGGGGCTCTGGAAACACCATATATTTT. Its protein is CASSIFRGSGNTIYF.

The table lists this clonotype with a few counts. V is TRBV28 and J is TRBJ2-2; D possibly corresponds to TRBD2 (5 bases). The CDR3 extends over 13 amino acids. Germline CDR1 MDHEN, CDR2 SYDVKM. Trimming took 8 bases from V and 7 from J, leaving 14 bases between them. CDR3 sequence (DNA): TGTGCCAGCCTGAAGGACTTCCGCGGGGAGCTGTTTTTT. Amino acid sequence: CASLKDFRGELFF. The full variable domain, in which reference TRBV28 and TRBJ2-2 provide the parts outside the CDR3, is DVKVTQSSRYLVKRTGEKVFLECVQDMDHENMFWYRQDPGLGLRLIYFSYDVKMKEKGDIPEGYSVSREKKERFSLILESASTNQTSMYLCASLKDFRGELFFGEGSRLTVL.

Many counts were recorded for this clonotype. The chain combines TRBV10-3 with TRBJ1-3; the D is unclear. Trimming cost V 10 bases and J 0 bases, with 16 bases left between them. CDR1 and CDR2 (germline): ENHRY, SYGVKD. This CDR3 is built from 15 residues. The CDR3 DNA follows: TGTGCCACCTCAAGGGTAGGGTCCTCTGGAAACACCATATATTTT. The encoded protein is CATSRVGSSGNTIYF.

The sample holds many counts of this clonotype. The CDR3 is CAISEVSKNIQYF. The CDR3 nucleotides read TGTGCCATCAGTGAGGTCAGCAAAAACATTCAGTACTTC. The chain combines TRBV10-3 with TRBJ2-4, with D hard to call. The CDR3 runs 13 residues. Trimming pared 2 bases from V and 3 bases from J, leaving 5 bases between. Per the germline V gene, CDR1 is ENHRY and CDR2 is SYGVKD.

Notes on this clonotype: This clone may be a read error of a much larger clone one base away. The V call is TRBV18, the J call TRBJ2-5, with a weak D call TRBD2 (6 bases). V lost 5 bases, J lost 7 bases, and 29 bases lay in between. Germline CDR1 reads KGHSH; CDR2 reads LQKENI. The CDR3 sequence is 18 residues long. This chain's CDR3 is CASSTRIAAVVSGATQYF. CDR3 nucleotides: TGTGCCAGCTCAACCCGGATAGCGGCTGTCGTTTCGGGTGCGACCCAGTACTTC.

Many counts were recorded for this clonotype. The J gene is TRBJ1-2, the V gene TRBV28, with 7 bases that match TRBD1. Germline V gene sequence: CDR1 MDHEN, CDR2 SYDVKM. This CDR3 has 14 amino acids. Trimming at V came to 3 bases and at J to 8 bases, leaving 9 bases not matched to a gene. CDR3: CASSFGQAVGGYTF. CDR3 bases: TGTGCCAGCAGTTTTGGACAGGCCGTGGGGGGCTACACCTTC.

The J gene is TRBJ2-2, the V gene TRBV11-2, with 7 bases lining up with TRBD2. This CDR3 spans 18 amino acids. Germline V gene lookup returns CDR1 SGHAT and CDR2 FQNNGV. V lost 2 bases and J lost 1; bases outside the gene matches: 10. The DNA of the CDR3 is TGTGCCAGCAGCTTATCCCCACTGGGCGGGGGGAACACCGGGGAGCTGTTTTTT. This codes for CASSLSPLGGGNTGELFF.

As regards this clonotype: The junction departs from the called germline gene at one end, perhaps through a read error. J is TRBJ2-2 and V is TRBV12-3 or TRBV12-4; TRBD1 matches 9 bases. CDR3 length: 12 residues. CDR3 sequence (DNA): TGTGCCAGCATTTTCCGGACAGGGGAGCTGGTTTTT. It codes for CASIFRTGELVF.

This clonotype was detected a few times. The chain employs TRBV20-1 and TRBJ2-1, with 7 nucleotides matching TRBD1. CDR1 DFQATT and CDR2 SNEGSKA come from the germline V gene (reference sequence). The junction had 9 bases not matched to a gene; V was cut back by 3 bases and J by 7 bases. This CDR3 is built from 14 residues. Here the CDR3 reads CSARDTGDGNEQFF. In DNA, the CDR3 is TGCAGTGCTAGGGACACAGGGGATGGAAATGAGCAGTTCTTC.

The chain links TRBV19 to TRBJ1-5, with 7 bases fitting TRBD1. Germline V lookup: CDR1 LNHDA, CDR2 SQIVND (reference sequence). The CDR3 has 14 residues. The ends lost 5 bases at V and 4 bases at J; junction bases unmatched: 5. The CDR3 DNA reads TGTGCCAGTAGTGGCCAGGGGGTGAATCAGCCCCAGCATTTT. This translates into CASSGQGVNQPQHF. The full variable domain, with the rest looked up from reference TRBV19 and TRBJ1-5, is DGGITQSPKYLFRKEGQNVTLSCEQNLNHDAMYWYRQDPGQGLRLIYYSQIVNDFQKGDIAEGYSVSREKKESFPLTVTSAQKNPTAFYLCASSGQGVNQPQHFGDGTRLSIL.

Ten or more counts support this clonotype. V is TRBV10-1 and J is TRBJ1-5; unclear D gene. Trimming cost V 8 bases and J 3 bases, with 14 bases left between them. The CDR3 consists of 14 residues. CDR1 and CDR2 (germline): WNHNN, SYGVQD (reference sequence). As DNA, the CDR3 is TGCGCCAGCCCCGGGTTAGGCATCAATCAGCCCCAGCATTTT. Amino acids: CASPGLGINQPQHF.

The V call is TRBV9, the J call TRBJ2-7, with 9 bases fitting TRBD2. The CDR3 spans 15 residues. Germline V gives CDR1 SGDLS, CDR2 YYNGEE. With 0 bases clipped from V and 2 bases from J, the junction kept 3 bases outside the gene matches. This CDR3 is CASSVGGLAPYEQYF. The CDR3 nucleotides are TGTGCCAGCAGCGTAGGGGGACTAGCTCCCTACGAGCAGTACTTC.

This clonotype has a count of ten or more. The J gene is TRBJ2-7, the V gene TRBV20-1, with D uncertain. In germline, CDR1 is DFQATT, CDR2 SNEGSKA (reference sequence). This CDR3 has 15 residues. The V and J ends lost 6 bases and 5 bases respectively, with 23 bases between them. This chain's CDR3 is CSAPTGRTEAHEQYF. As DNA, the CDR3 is TGCAGTGCGCCCACGGGCCGGACGGAAGCCCACGAGCAGTACTTC.

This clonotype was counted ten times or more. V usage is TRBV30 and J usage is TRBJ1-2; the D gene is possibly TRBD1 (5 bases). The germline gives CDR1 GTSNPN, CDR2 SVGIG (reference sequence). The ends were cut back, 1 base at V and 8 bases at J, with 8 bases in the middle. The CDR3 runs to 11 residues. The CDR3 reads CAWSGGGGYTF. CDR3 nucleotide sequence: TGTGCCTGGAGTGGCGGGGGGGGCTACACCTTC. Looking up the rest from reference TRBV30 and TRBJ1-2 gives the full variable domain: SQTIHQWPATLVQPVGSPLSLECTVEGTSNPNLYWYRQAAGRGLQLLFYSVGIGQISSEVPQNLSASRPQDRQFILSSKKLLLSDSGFYLCAWSGGGGYTFGSGTRLTVV.

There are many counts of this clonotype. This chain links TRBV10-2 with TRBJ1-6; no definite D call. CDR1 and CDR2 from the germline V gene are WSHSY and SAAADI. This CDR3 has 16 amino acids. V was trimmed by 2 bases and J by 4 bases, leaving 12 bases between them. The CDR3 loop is CASSENPGIYNSPLHF. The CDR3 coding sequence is TGCGCCAGCAGTGAGAATCCGGGAATATATAATTCACCCCTCCACTTT.

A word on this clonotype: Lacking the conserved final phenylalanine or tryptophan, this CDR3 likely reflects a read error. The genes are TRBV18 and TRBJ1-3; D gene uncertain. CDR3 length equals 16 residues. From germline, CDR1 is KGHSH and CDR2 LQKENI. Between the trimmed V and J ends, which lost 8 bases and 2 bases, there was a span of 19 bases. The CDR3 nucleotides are TGTGCCAGCGCATCAAACGGTGCGGGCGCTGGAAACACCATATATCTT. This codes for CASASNGAGAGNTIYL.

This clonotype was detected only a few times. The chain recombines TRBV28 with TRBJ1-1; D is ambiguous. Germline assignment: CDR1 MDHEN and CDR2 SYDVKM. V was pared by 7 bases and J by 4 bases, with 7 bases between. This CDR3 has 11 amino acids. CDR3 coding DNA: TGTGCCAGCACGGGAACCACTGAAGCTTTCTTT. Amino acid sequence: CASTGTTEAFF.

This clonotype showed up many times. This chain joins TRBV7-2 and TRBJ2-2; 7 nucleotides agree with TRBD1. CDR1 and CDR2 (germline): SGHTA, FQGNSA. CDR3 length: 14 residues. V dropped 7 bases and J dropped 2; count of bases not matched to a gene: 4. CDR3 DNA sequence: TGTGCCAGCAAGGGACAGATTAACACCGGGGAGCTGTTTTTT. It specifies CASKGQINTGELFF.

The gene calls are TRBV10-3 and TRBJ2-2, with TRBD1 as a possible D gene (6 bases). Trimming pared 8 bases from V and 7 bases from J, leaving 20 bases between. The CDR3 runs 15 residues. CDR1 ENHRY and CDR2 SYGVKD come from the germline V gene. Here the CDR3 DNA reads TGTGCCATCCGACCCGGGACAACCAGCGGCGGGGAGCTGTTTTTT. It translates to CAIRPGTTSGGELFF.

The CDR3 loop is CASSIFARHNQPQHF. The CDR3 coding sequence is TGTGCCAGTAGTATCTTCGCCAGGCACAATCAGCCCCAGCATTTT. The V gene is TRBV19, the J gene TRBJ1-5; D is unclear. The CDR3 contains 15 residues. Trimming took off 3 bases at V and 3 bases at J, with 12 bases between the two ends. Germline CDR1 LNHDA, CDR2 SQIVND (reference sequence). Combining the CDR3 with reference TRBV19 and TRBJ1-5 gives the whole variable domain DGGITQSPKYLFRKEGQNVTLSCEQNLNHDAMYWYRQDPGQGLRLIYYSQIVNDFQKGDIAEGYSVSREKKESFPLTVTSAQKNPTAFYLCASSIFARHNQPQHFGDGTRLSIL.

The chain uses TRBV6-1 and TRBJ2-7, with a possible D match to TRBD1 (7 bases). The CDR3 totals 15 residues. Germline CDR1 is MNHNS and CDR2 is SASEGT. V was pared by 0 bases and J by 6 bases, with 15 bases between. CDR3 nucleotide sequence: TGTGCCAGCAGTGAAGCGTGGAGGGGGCGTACCGAGCAGTACTTC. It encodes CASSEAWRGRTEQYF.

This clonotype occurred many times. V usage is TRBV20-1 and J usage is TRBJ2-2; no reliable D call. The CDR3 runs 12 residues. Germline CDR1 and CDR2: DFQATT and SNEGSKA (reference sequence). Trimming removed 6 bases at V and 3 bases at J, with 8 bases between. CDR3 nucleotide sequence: TGCAGTGCCACCAGAGACACCGGGGAGCTGTTTTTT. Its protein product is CSATRDTGELFF.

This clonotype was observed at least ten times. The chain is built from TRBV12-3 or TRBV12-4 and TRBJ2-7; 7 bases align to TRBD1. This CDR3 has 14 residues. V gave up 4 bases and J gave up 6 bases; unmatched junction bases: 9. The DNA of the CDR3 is TGTGCCAGCAGTTGGGACAGTAGAGCCTTCGAGCAGTACTTC. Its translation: CASSWDSRAFEQYF.

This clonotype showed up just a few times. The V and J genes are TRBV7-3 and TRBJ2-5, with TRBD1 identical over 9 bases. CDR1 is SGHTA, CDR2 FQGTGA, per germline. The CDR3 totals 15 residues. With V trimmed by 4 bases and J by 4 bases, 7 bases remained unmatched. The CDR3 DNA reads TGTGCCAGCAGCTCCTCGGGACAGGGAATAGAGACCCAGTACTTC. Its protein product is CASSSSGQGIETQYF.